This is a list of T cell receptor beta chains from one sample in a study of cytomegalovirus exposure and HLA in healthy donors. Some clones are missing from TCRdb's copy, which holds only in-frame ones; the method was immunoSEQ multiplex PCR. The repertoire holds about 150,000 clones, with approximately 79% as singletons. The sequenced sample was PBMCs. The receptors originated from a woman aged 25 to 45 in good health and CMV-seronegative. Both conserved end residues are part of each CDR3. A D gene is named only where the DNA matches it firmly. For some rows the clone size is stated as once, few or many, or as a class when expanded; others skip it.

V,D,J,size,DNA,CDR3
TRBV30,TRBD2,TRBJ2-1,NA,TGTGCCTGGAGAGCTAGCGGGATCTACAATGAGCAGTTCTTC,CAWRASGIYNEQFF
TRBV7-9,TRBD2,TRBJ2-5,once,TGTGCCAGCAGTCCGGGACTAGCGGGTTTACTGGAGACCCAGTACTTC,CASSPGLAGLLETQYF
TRBV9,TRBD2,TRBJ2-1,once,TGTGCCAGCAGCGTAGATAGTGGGAGGGACCTGAAGTTCTTC,CASSVDSGRDLKFF
TRBV25-1,NA,TRBJ2-1,NA,TGTGCCAGCAGTGGCCGGGGACTGTTCGGAGGGGAGCAGTTCTTC,CASSGRGLFGGEQFF
TRBV4-2,NA,TRBJ2-3,NA,TGTGCCAGCAGCCAAGGCAGGGGCGGCACAGATACGCAGTATTTT,CASSQGRGGTDTQYF
TRBV7-3,NA,TRBJ2-7,NA,TGTGCCAGCAGCAGACAGGGCCGGCGGGGCGAGCAGTACTTC,CASSRQGRRGEQYF
TRBV7-8,TRBD1,TRBJ1-4,NA,TGTGCCAGCAGCATCCTAGGTGCGGGACAGGGATGGAGTAATGAAAAACTGTTTTTT,CASSILGAGQGWSNEKLFF
TRBV19,NA,TRBJ1-1,NA,TGTGCCAGTAGTATGGGCAGGTACACTGAAGCTTTCTTT,CASSMGRYTEAFF
TRBV19,TRBD1,TRBJ2-5,NA,TGTGCCAGTAATCCAGGGGGAAGAGAGACCCAGTACTTC,CASNPGGRETQYF
TRBV7-9,NA,TRBJ1-2,few,TGTGCCAGCAGCTCGACCCTAGGGACTTCCATGCGGAATGGCTACACCTTC,CASSSTLGTSMRNGYTF
TRBV7-2,TRBD1,TRBJ1-2,once,TGTGCCAGCAGTTCCGGGACAGGGGGATCTTTCGGCACCTTC,CASSSGTGGSFGTF
TRBV6-6,NA,TRBJ2-7,NA,TGTGCCAGCAGTTACTCAAGAGGTCGCGAGCAGTACTTC,CASSYSRGREQYF
TRBV19,NA,TRBJ2-2,NA,TGTGCCAGTACCCTGTCTTCCGGGGAGCTGTTTTTT,CASTLSSGELFF
TRBV29-1,NA,TRBJ2-1,NA,TGCAGCGTTGACGGCGGGCGCGGTGAGCAGTTCTTC,CSVDGGRGEQFF
TRBV7-2,TRBD2,TRBJ2-3,NA,TGTGCCAGCAGCTTAGTACCAGCGGGGGGCCCCACAGATACGCAGTATTTT,CASSLVPAGGPTDTQYF
TRBV25-1,NA,TRBJ2-5,NA,TGTGCCAGCAGTGAACACGGGTTAGAGACCCAGTACTTC,CASSEHGLETQYF
TRBV7-8,NA,TRBJ1-2,NA,TGTGCCAGCAGCTTATCAGGGTCTAACTATGGCTACACCTTC,CASSLSGSNYGYTF
TRBV7-9,TRBD1,TRBJ1-4,NA,TGTGCCAGCAGCGGACAGGGGCCAGAAAAACTGTTTTTT,CASSGQGPEKLFF
TRBV6-5,TRBD1,TRBJ1-5,NA,TGTGCCAGCAGCCCCGACAGGGATCAGCCCCAGCATTTT,CASSPDRDQPQHF
TRBV5-1,NA,TRBJ1-4,NA,TGCGCCAGCAGCTCGCGTGGAGGGAATGAAAAACTGTTTTTT,CASSSRGGNEKLFF
TRBV5-1,NA,TRBJ1-1,few,TGCGCCAGCAGCTTGGCCACAGGGATGAACACTGAAGCTTTCTTT,CASSLATGMNTEAFF
TRBV6-5,NA,TRBJ2-5,NA,TGTGCCAGCAGTCGGGACAGCATGGGGGGGACCCAGTACTTC,CASSRDSMGGTQYF
TRBV9,NA,TRBJ2-2,NA,TGTGCCAGCAGCGCCCACGGGGGGAACACCGGGGAGCTGTTTTTT,CASSAHGGNTGELFF
TRBV2,TRBD1,TRBJ1-3,few,TGTGCCAGCCGCGGACAGGACGCTGGAAACACCATATATTTT,CASRGQDAGNTIYF
TRBV27,TRBD2,TRBJ2-1,NA,TGTGCCAGCAGTTGGGGACTAAATTCTTGGAATGAGCAGTTCTTC,CASSWGLNSWNEQFF
TRBV7-9,NA,TRBJ2-3,NA,TGTGCCAGCAGCTTAGGAACACAGGGTTTATCTACGCAGTATTTT,CASSLGTQGLSTQYF
TRBV6-5,TRBD1,TRBJ1-4,NA,TGTGCCAGCAGTCTCGGACAGGGACGACTGTTTTTT,CASSLGQGRLFF
TRBV7-2,NA,TRBJ1-4,once,TGTGCCAGCAGCGGAGGGACCTCAACTAATGAAAAACTGTTTTTT,CASSGGTSTNEKLFF
TRBV6-5,NA,TRBJ1-3,once,TGTGCCAGCAGTTACGCGGGGGGAAACACCATATATTTT,CASSYAGGNTIYF
TRBV27,NA,TRBJ2-1,NA,TGTGCCAGCACCGGGGGAAGGGCGGATGAGCAGTTCTTC,CASTGGRADEQFF
TRBV30,NA,TRBJ2-3,NA,TGTGCCTGGAGTGTACGGGGGAGAACAGATACGCAGTATTTT,CAWSVRGRTDTQYF
TRBV2,TRBD1,TRBJ2-7,NA,TGTGCCAGCACCGCCCCTTTCCCGCCGGGACAGGGGTACTACGAGCAGTACTTC,CASTAPFPPGQGYYEQYF
TRBV4-2,NA,TRBJ2-3,NA,TGTGCCAGCAGCCAAGTTGGCCAGGGTGGGACAGATACGCAGTATTTT,CASSQVGQGGTDTQYF
TRBV7-2,NA,TRBJ2-5,NA,TGTGCCAGCAGCGCGGTCTCACTCGGAGAGACCCAGTACTTC,CASSAVSLGETQYF
TRBV6-4,NA,TRBJ2-3,NA,TGTGCCAGCAGTGCAGCGGAGACAGATACGCAGTATTTT,CASSAAETDTQYF
TRBV27,TRBD1,TRBJ1-2,once,TGTGCCAGCAGTCCCCTTCCCGGGACAGGACTACTTCCTAACTATGGCTACACCTTC,CASSPLPGTGLLPNYGYTF
TRBV30,NA,TRBJ1-2,NA,TGTGCCTGGAGTGTTAGGGCAGGGGATGGCTACACCTTC,CAWSVRAGDGYTF
TRBV19,TRBD1,TRBJ1-5,NA,TGTGCCAGTAGCCTTGGGACAGGGATTCGTCAGCCCCAGCATTTT,CASSLGTGIRQPQHF
TRBV6-5,NA,TRBJ1-5,NA,TGTGCCAGCAGGGGACCGAATGCGGGGGTTCAGCCCCAGCATTTT,CASRGPNAGVQPQHF
TRBV7-9,NA,TRBJ2-7,once,TGTGCCAGCAGCTCTGCCGGTTACGATAGGCAGTACTTC,CASSSAGYDRQYF
TRBV5-1,NA,TRBJ2-2,NA,TGCGCCAGCAGCTTGGGGGGCGGAGCGAACACCGGGGAGCTGTTTTTT,CASSLGGGANTGELFF
TRBV6-5,TRBD1,TRBJ2-7,NA,TGTGCCAGCAGGGCGACAGGGGCCTACGAGCAGTACTTC,CASRATGAYEQYF
TRBV6-5,TRBD1,TRBJ1-1,NA,TGTGCCAGCAGCATGGACAGGCGCACTGAAGCTTTCTTT,CASSMDRRTEAFF
TRBV10-3,NA,TRBJ1-1,NA,TGTGCCATCAGTGGAGGCAGGAACACTGAAGCTTTCTTT,CAISGGRNTEAFF
TRBV19,NA,TRBJ1-5,once,TGTGCCAGTATGCAGGGCAATCAGCCCCAGCATTTT,CASMQGNQPQHF
TRBV28,NA,TRBJ1-5,once,TGTGCCAGCAGTTGGTACAGGGAGTTCGGTCAGCCCCAGCATTTT,CASSWYREFGQPQHF
TRBV4-2,NA,TRBJ2-1,NA,TGTGCCAGCAGCCAAGATACTAGAACCTGGTCGCAGTTCTTC,CASSQDTRTWSQFF
TRBV7-9,TRBD1,TRBJ2-5,NA,TGTGCCAGCAGCTCGACGACAGGGAAGGAGAAAGAGACCCAGTACTTC,CASSSTTGKEKETQYF
TRBV18,TRBD1,TRBJ1-5,NA,TGTGCCAGCTCACCAGGACAGGGGATTAGTAGCAATCAGCCCCAGCATTTT,CASSPGQGISSNQPQHF
TRBV2,TRBD2,TRBJ2-1,NA,TGTGCCAGCAGTCCACTAGCGGGAGGACTAGATGAGCAGTTCTTC,CASSPLAGGLDEQFF
TRBV6-6,NA,TRBJ2-2,NA,TGTGCCAGCAGTTCAAATCTAGACACCGGGGAGCTGTTTTTT,CASSSNLDTGELFF
TRBV19,NA,TRBJ2-1,NA,TGTGCCAGTAGTATTCAGGTCTACAATGAGCAGTTCTTC,CASSIQVYNEQFF
TRBV27,TRBD1,TRBJ2-1,NA,TGTGCCAGCAGTTTCGGACAGGGGGTTTTTTACAATGAGCAGTTCTTC,CASSFGQGVFYNEQFF
TRBV27,NA,TRBJ1-2,NA,TGTGCCAGCAAGAGTCAGGGGCCTATCTATGGCTACACCTTC,CASKSQGPIYGYTF
TRBV6-4,NA,TRBJ2-3,NA,TGTGCCAGCAGTGACGGGGGGGCCACAGATACGCAGTATTTT,CASSDGGATDTQYF
TRBV7-2,NA,TRBJ1-5,NA,TGTGCCAGCAGCTTAGCGGCACCCAATCAGCCCCAGCATTTT,CASSLAAPNQPQHF
TRBV5-5,TRBD1,TRBJ2-3,NA,TGTGCCAGCAGCCGTATGACAGGGGGCACAGATACGCAGTATTTT,CASSRMTGGTDTQYF
TRBV7-9,NA,TRBJ1-1,NA,TGTGCCAGCAGCTTAGGCCATCTCGAAAGGGGGACTGAAGCTTTCTTT,CASSLGHLERGTEAFF
TRBV28,NA,TRBJ2-3,once,TGTGCCAGCAAACTACTGACCGGACTTGCAAGCACAGATACGCAGTATTTT,CASKLLTGLASTDTQYF
TRBV5-5,NA,TRBJ1-2,NA,TGTGCCAGCAGCTTGGGGCAGGACTATGGCTACACCTTC,CASSLGQDYGYTF